The rows below give T cell receptor beta chains drawn from one sample of a study of cytomegalovirus exposure and HLA in healthy donors. The repertoire was sequenced with immunoSEQ multiplex PCR; TCRdb's copy has only in-frame clones and lacks some. Of 100,000 to 150,000 clones in the sample, about 80% were seen once. Source material: PBMCs. The origin of the receptors is a man in his thirties or forties in good health and CMV-seronegative. CDR3s include the opening cysteine and the closing phenylalanine or tryptophan. A D gene is named only where the DNA matches it firmly. Only part of the rows carry a size: once, few, many, or a class if the clone is expanded.

clone_size	d_call	j_call	v_call	cdr3_nt	cdr3_aa
-	TRBD1	TRBJ2-7	TRBV29-1	TGCAGCGTTGATAAGGCAGGGGGCCTTGGGCGAGAGCAGTACTTC	CSVDKAGGLGREQYF
-	TRBD2	TRBJ2-1	TRBV7-3	TGTGCCAGCAGCCCGACTAGCGGGCCTTACAATGAGCAGTTCTTC	CASSPTSGPYNEQFF
-	-	TRBJ2-3	TRBV7-9	TGTGCCAGCAGCTTAATAGCCACAGATACGCAGTATTTT	CASSLIATDTQYF
-	TRBD1	TRBJ1-1	TRBV27	TGTGCCAGCAGTAGGGACAGGGGAATGAACACTGAAGCTTTCTTT	CASSRDRGMNTEAFF
-	TRBD1	TRBJ2-2	TRBV19	TGTGCCAGTAGTAGGGACAGGGGGAACACCGGGGAGCTGTTTTTT	CASSRDRGNTGELFF
-	-	TRBJ2-7	TRBV30	TGTGCCTGGAGTGAGGAGTACGAGCAGTACTTC	CAWSEEYEQYF
-	TRBD2	TRBJ2-7	TRBV7-9	TGTGCCACGGGACTAGCGGGAGTGGAGCAGTACTTC	CATGLAGVEQYF
-	TRBD2	TRBJ2-3	TRBV5-4	TGTGCCAGCAGCTTGGGCGGGAGGTCTGGAACAGATACGCAGTATTTT	CASSLGGRSGTDTQYF
-	-	TRBJ2-3	TRBV2	TGTGCCAGCAGTGAAGCGCTTTTAAGCGAGCAGTATTTT	CASSEALLSEQYF
-	-	TRBJ2-2	TRBV5-6	TGTGCCAGCAGCACGGGACTCCACACCGGGGAGCTGTTTTTT	CASSTGLHTGELFF
-	TRBD1	TRBJ2-1	TRBV6-6	TGTGCCAGCAGTTATTGGGGACAGGGAGATTACAATGAGCAGTTCTTC	CASSYWGQGDYNEQFF
-	-	TRBJ2-7	TRBV4-1	TGCGCCAGCAGCCTTGCGACAGTGGATTTCGAGCAGTACTTC	CASSLATVDFEQYF
-	TRBD1	TRBJ2-7	TRBV7-9	TGTGCCAGCAGCTCCCAAGGAGACAGGGCGGCCCCCTACGAGCAGTACTTC	CASSSQGDRAAPYEQYF
few	TRBD2	TRBJ2-5	TRBV6-5	TGTGCCAGCAGTCCACTAGCGGGAGTTTTGGAGACCCAGTACTTC	CASSPLAGVLETQYF
-	-	TRBJ2-3	TRBV7-5	TGTGCCAGAAGCTTACTACGGGGGAGCACAGATACGCAGTATTTT	CARSLLRGSTDTQYF
-	-	TRBJ2-2	TRBV7-2	TGTGCCAGCAGCTTAAGGGGGACGAGGAGCACCGGGGAGCTGTTTTTT	CASSLRGTRSTGELFF
-	TRBD1	TRBJ2-2	TRBV4-1	TGCGCCAGCAGCCTTACAGGGGTACCAAACACCGGGGAGCTGTTTTTT	CASSLTGVPNTGELFF
-	TRBD1	TRBJ2-7	TRBV5-4	TGTGCCAGCAGCCAGGACGCCCCGGGACAGGGGTCCTACGAGCAGTACTTC	CASSQDAPGQGSYEQYF
-	TRBD2	TRBJ2-7	TRBV4-3	TGCGCCAGCAGCCTACAGCGGGAGTCAGGGTACGAGCAGTACTTC	CASSLQRESGYEQYF
once	TRBD1	TRBJ1-2	TRBV18	TGTGCCAGCTCACCGAGCGGACAGGGTGGTGGCTACACCTTC	CASSPSGQGGGYTF
-	-	TRBJ2-4	TRBV2	TGTGCCAGCAGTGATTACAGGGACGGAGATAGGTTCATTCAGTACTTC	CASSDYRDGDRFIQYF
-	-	TRBJ1-5	TRBV28	TGTGCCAGCAGCTTTGGGCAGAGAGGAGGGCAGCCCCAGCATTTT	CASSFGQRGGQPQHF
-	TRBD2	TRBJ2-1	TRBV4-1	TGCGCCAGCATCGGGACTAGCGGGAGGAATGAGCAGTTCTTC	CASIGTSGRNEQFF
-	-	TRBJ1-4	TRBV19	TGTGCCAGTAGTCCGGGACAATTTAATGAAAAACTGTTTTTT	CASSPGQFNEKLFF
-	-	TRBJ2-7	TRBV30	TGTGCCTGGAATATCGGGTGGTACGAGCAGTACTTC	CAWNIGWYEQYF
-	-	TRBJ2-3	TRBV29-1	TGCAGCGCCGCCCCCCAGTTGAGGGCAGATACGCAGTATTTT	CSAAPQLRADTQYF
once	TRBD1	TRBJ2-5	TRBV7-7	TGTGCTAGCAGCTTGGGGGACAGGGGTGAGACCCAGTACTTC	CASSLGDRGETQYF
-	TRBD1	TRBJ2-1	TRBV13	TGTGCCAGCAGCACGACCGGGACAGGGCTCGGCGAGCAGTTCTTC	CASSTTGTGLGEQFF
-	-	TRBJ1-1	TRBV7-9	TGTGCCAGCAGCTTAGGACAGACGAACACTGAAGCTTTCTTT	CASSLGQTNTEAFF
-	TRBD2	TRBJ2-3	TRBV5-1	TGCGCCAGCAGCTTCCCTAGCGGGACCCAGGACACAGATACGCAGTATTTT	CASSFPSGTQDTDTQYF
-	TRBD2	TRBJ2-3	TRBV11-3	TGTGCCAGCACCCGGACTAGCGGGAGCGCAACGCAGTATTTT	CASTRTSGSATQYF
once	TRBD2	TRBJ2-2	TRBV18	TGTGCCAGCTCACCCCGTACTAGCGAGACGTACACCGGGGAGCTGTTTTTT	CASSPRTSETYTGELFF
-	TRBD1	TRBJ2-1	TRBV2	TGTGCCAGCTTCATCGACAGGGGTCCAGGTGAGCAGTTCTTC	CASFIDRGPGEQFF
-	TRBD1	TRBJ2-2	TRBV10-3	TGTGCCATCAGGGGGACAGGGGGCACCGGGGAGCTGTTTTTT	CAIRGTGGTGELFF
once	TRBD2	TRBJ2-1	TRBV30	TGTGCCTACATGCCCGGGACTAGCGACGGCGAGTTCTTC	CAYMPGTSDGEFF
-	TRBD2	TRBJ2-3	TRBV11-3	TGTGCCAGCAGCTCCAGCGGGAGGGCCGCGTCGTGGGCAGATACGCAGTATTTT	CASSSSGRAASWADTQYF
-	-	TRBJ2-5	TRBV11-3	TGTGCCAGCAGCTTGAGAGAGACCCAGTACTTC	CASSLRETQYF
-	-	TRBJ1-6	TRBV7-8	TGTGCCAGCAGCCCCCGTGGGGGGATCAATTCACCCCTCCACTTT	CASSPRGGINSPLHF
-	TRBD2	TRBJ2-3	TRBV7-9	TGTGCCAGCAGCTACCCCGAGGGACTAGCGGGATTTTCGACAGATACGCAGTATTTT	CASSYPEGLAGFSTDTQYF
once	-	TRBJ2-1	TRBV27	TGTGCCAGCAGACAAAGGGGCCATGAGCAGTTCTTC	CASRQRGHEQFF
-	-	TRBJ2-7	TRBV27	TGTGCCAGCAGTTCATCCAGCACGGGACAAAGAATCGGGCACTTC	CASSSSSTGQRIGHF
-	TRBD2	TRBJ2-7	TRBV4-1	TGCGCCAGCAGCCAAAGGGAGGGCTACGAGCAGTACTTC	CASSQREGYEQYF